This entry describes one T cell receptor beta chain. The antigen remains unidentified. HIV-negative, healthy adults without recent acute infections or vaccinations were the donors. With 5 bases clipped from V and 4 bases from J, the junction kept 1 base outside the gene matches. Germline CDR1 is MDHEN and CDR2 is SYDVKM. The CDR3 has 14 amino acids. The record originates from a study of shared clonotypes between healthy human individuals. Study-level results: Only blood samples were collected, and tissue repertoires likely differ.

As originally analysed: ImmunoSEQ output held junction-only sequences without quality scores, so filtering differed. Method: immunoSEQ multiplex PCR; TCRdb's copy keeps in-frame clones and lacks some. V and J calls and clone size come straight from that table; D and trimming were deduced from the DNA. The sample includes 1 million to 1.2 million clones, 77% of them seen just once. The chain joins TRBV28 to TRBJ2-2; 10 positions agree with TRBD2. This receptor was identified in a man aged 18 to 30 in good health. Some clones in this sample may be carry-over from other donors' samples. Sequenced material: memory CD4+ T cells from PBMCs. Subset denoted: CD45RA-negative fraction. The CDR3 region is CASSSGRATGELFF. CDR3 DNA sequence: TGTGCCAGCAGTAGCGGGAGGGCCACCGGGGAGCTGTTTTTT.